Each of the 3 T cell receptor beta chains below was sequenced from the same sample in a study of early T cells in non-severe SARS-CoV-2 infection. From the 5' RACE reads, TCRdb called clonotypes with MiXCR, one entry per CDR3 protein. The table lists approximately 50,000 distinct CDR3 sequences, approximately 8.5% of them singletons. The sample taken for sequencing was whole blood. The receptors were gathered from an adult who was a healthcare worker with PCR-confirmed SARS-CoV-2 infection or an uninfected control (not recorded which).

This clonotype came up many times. The chain's CDR3 is CASSQDRVYGYTF. The CDR3 bases are TGCGCCAGCAGCCAAGACAGGGTGTATGGCTACACCTTC. V gene TRBV4-3 combines with J gene TRBJ1-2, with D possibly TRBD1 on 5 matching bases. From germline, CDR1 is LGHNA and CDR2 YSLEER. The CDR3 extends over 13 amino acids. The ends were cut back, 0 bases at V and 5 bases at J, with 7 bases in the middle.

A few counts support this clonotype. CDR3 loop: CASSQDGWGEKLFF. CDR3 nucleotides: TGTGCCAGCAGCCAAGATGGGTGGGGAGAAAAACTGTTTTTT. The chain carries TRBV4-2 and TRBJ1-4, with unresolved D. Germline-derived CDR1 and CDR2 are LGHNA and YNFKEQ. This CDR3 spans 14 amino acids. Trimming left V 0 bases short and J 8 bases short, with 10 bases between.

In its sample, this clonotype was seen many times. The CDR3 is CASSPGQGTSYNEQFF. The CDR3 DNA follows: TGCGCCAGCAGCCCAGGACAGGGGACTTCCTACAATGAGCAGTTCTTC. The genes are TRBV4-1 and TRBJ2-1, with TRBD1 matching over 9 bases. With 4 bases clipped from V and 1 base from J, the junction kept 5 bases outside the gene matches. The CDR3 contains 16 residues. CDR1 is MGHRA and CDR2 is YSYEKL in the germline V gene.